This TCR beta chain was sequenced for a study of shared clonotypes between healthy human individuals. Broader study findings: Rarefaction curves obtained for sorted subsets showed sequencing incomplete despite large depth.

The run depth of the assay was deep. Researchers divided each subset's genomic DNA evenly across several immunoSEQ plates. Original data processing: Junction-only immunoSEQ sequences carried no quality scores, so filtering differed. Some clones are missing from TCRdb's copy, which holds only in-frame ones; the method was immunoSEQ multiplex PCR. V, J and clone size reflect that table, while D and trimming were determined from the DNA. The sample consists of approximately 530,000 clones, roughly 95% of them appearing once. As concerns this clone: As yet, its antigen is unknown.

This CDR3 comprises 15 residues. The germline V gene encodes CDR1 GTSNPN and CDR2 SVGIG (reference sequence). V lost 4 bases and J lost 2, with 16 bases in between. Sequencing used naive CD4+ T cells sorted from blood. As for subset: CD45RA+ positively selected. The rearrangement joins TRBV30 to TRBJ2-3; D is unresolved. The receptor comes from a woman in her thirties in good health. The CDR3 sequence is CAWKATGIYTDTQYF. CDR3 nucleotide sequence: TGTGCCTGGAAAGCGACTGGAATATACACAGATACGCAGTATTTT. The whole variable domain, remainder taken from reference TRBV30 and TRBJ2-3, is SQTIHQWPATLVQPVGSPLSLECTVEGTSNPNLYWYRQAAGRGLQLLFYSVGIGQISSEVPQNLSASRPQDRQFILSSKKLLLSDSGFYLCAWKATGIYTDTQYFGPGTRLTVL.